What follows are 15 T cell receptor beta chains derived from one specimen sequenced in a study of blood T cell repertoires in COVID-19. Here immunoSEQ multiplex PCR was the method, and the copy in TCRdb shows in-frame clones only, minus some. This table holds fewer than 350,000 clones, roughly 85% found once. Sequencing input: PBMCs or T cells enriched from blood (not recorded which). All receptors derive from a woman in her thirties who had been exposed to COVID-19.

J is TRBJ2-3 and V is TRBV21-1; TRBD1, the D gene given by the table, was not confirmed from the DNA. TRBV21-1 is a pseudogene locus. The CDR3 runs to 13 residues. DNA for the CDR3: TGTGCCAGCAGCAAAGCGTGGCTAGATACGCAGTATTTT. As protein: CASSKAWLDTQYF.

The chain recombines TRBV24-1 with TRBJ1-5; 8 bases are shared with TRBD1. With 4 bases clipped from V and 2 bases from J, the junction kept 9 bases outside the gene matches. From germline, CDR1 is KGHDR and CDR2 SFDVKD. This CDR3 has 17 residues. In DNA, the CDR3 is TGTGCCACCAGTGAACGGACAGGGATGGGTGGCAATCAGCCCCAGCATTTT. Encoded protein: CATSERTGMGGNQPQHF.

The genes are TRBV4-1 and TRBJ2-1, with 12 bases lining up with TRBD2. The V gene's germline CDR1 is MGHRA and CDR2 YSYEKL. After removal of 0 bases from V and 9 bases from J, the junction contained 12 bases not matched to a gene. The CDR3 covers 18 residues. CDR3: CASSQDIGLAGGQGEQFF. CDR3 nucleotide sequence: TGCGCCAGCAGCCAAGATATAGGGCTAGCGGGGGGGCAAGGTGAGCAGTTCTTC.

V gene TRBV5-4 combines with J gene TRBJ1-1, with D possibly matching TRBD1 (6 bases). Trimming cost V 3 bases and J 8 bases, with 14 bases left between them. Looked up from germline, CDR1 is SGHNT and CDR2 is YYREEE (reference sequence). The CDR3 totals 13 residues. The CDR3 DNA reads as TGTGCCAGCAGCTCGGACAGTGTGAGAGAAGCTTTCTTT. It codes for CASSSDSVREAFF.

CDR3 amino acids: CASSPPTGGWRETQYF. The CDR3 bases are TGTGCCAGCAGTCCTCCGACTGGGGGGTGGCGGGAGACCCAGTACTTC. V usage is TRBV2 and J usage is TRBJ2-5; D possibly corresponds to TRBD2 (6 bases). Deletions cut 5 bases from V and 5 bases from J, with 21 bases between. CDR3 length: 16 residues. Per the germline V gene, CDR1 is SNHLY and CDR2 is FYNNEI.

This clone turned up a few times. V is TRBV14 and J is TRBJ2-7; 12 bases line up with TRBD2. This CDR3 has 15 amino acids. V trimming: 4 bases; J trimming: 4 bases; junction bases outside the gene matches: 5. Germline V gene sequence: CDR1 SGHDN, CDR2 FVKESK. For the CDR3, the DNA is TGTGCCAGCAGCCTACTAGCGGGAGGAAGGTACGAGCAGTACTTC. It yields the protein CASSLLAGGRYEQYF.

Only one count was recorded for this clone. V usage is TRBV5-1 and J usage is TRBJ2-1; 13 positions agree with TRBD2. The CDR3 totals 16 residues. V gave up 3 bases and J gave up 2 bases; unmatched junction bases: 2. From germline, CDR1 is SGHRS and CDR2 YFSETQ. The chain's CDR3 is CASSSGLAGAYNEQFF. The CDR3 nucleotides read TGCGCCAGCAGCTCTGGACTAGCGGGAGCCTACAATGAGCAGTTCTTC.

This clone was counted once. The rearrangement uses TRBV7-2 and TRBJ1-2, with 7 positions matching TRBD1. This CDR3 region has 16 residues. Per the germline V gene, CDR1 is SGHTA and CDR2 is FQGNSA. With 5 bases clipped from V and 5 bases from J, the junction kept 14 bases outside the gene matches. CDR3 residues: CASSQHRRQGVYGYTF. Here the CDR3 DNA reads TGTGCCAGCAGCCAGCATCGGCGACAGGGAGTGTATGGCTACACCTTC. The full variable domain, completed using reference TRBV7-2 and TRBJ1-2, is GAGVSQSPSNKVTEKGKDVELRCDPISGHTALYWYRQSLGQGLEFLIYFQGNSAPDKSGLPSDRFSAERTGGSVSTLTIQRTQQEDSAVYLCASSQHRRQGVYGYTFGSGTRLTVV.

The gene calls are TRBV30 and TRBJ2-7; TRBD1 matches 9 bases. The germline gives CDR1 GTSNPN, CDR2 SVGIG (reference sequence). V lost 3 bases to trimming and J lost 3 bases; unmatched junction nucleotides: 6. This CDR3 spans 14 amino acids. The CDR3 nucleotides read TGTGCCTGGAGAGGGGGGGGACAGGGCTACGAGCAGTACTTC. Translated, it gives CAWRGGGQGYEQYF. Combining the CDR3 with reference TRBV30 and TRBJ2-7 gives the whole variable domain SQTIHQWPATLVQPVGSPLSLECTVEGTSNPNLYWYRQAAGRGLQLLFYSVGIGQISSEVPQNLSASRPQDRQFILSSKKLLLSDSGFYLCAWRGGGQGYEQYFGPGTRLTVT.

The chain recombines TRBV9 with TRBJ2-5; 11 nucleotides match TRBD2. Germline CDR1 and CDR2: SGDLS and YYNGEE. Trimming cost V 0 bases and J 2 bases; bases outside gene matches: 3. CDR3 size: 16 residues. CDR3 region: CASSVGPSGGQETQYF. In nucleotides, the CDR3 is TGTGCCAGCAGCGTAGGGCCTAGCGGGGGGCAAGAGACCCAGTACTTC.

This clone was found a few times. This rearrangement joins TRBV2 to TRBJ2-1; 7 bases align to TRBD2. The CDR3 length is 16 residues. V lost 6 bases to trimming and J lost 2 bases; unmatched junction nucleotides: 10. Germline CDR1 and CDR2: SNHLY and FYNNEI. The CDR3 nucleotides are TGTGCCAGCAGCGGGTTGGGGGGGAGCACCTACAATGAGCAGTTCTTC. Translation: CASSGLGGSTYNEQFF.

This clone has just one count. The rearrangement joins TRBV7-6 to TRBJ1-6, with D possibly TRBD1 on 6 matching bases. CDR1 is SGHVS and CDR2 is FNYEAQ in the germline V gene. CDR3 length: 17 amino acids. V lost 3 bases to trimming and J lost 12 bases, with 24 bases between them. CDR3 bases: TGTGCCAGCAGCTTCAAAAGGGCAGGGGCCCTCTCAGGACCCCTCCACTTT. Residues: CASSFKRAGALSGPLHF. The variable domain in full, completed from reference TRBV7-6 and TRBJ1-6, reads GAGVSQSPRYKVTKRGQDVALRCDPISGHVSLYWYRQALGQGPEFLTYFNYEAQQDKSGLPNDRFSAERPEGSISTLTIQRTEQRDSAMYRCASSFKRAGALSGPLHFGNGTRLTVT.

The chain couples TRBV16 to TRBJ1-1; the match to TRBD1 covers 8 bases. Trimming removed 6 bases from V and 0 bases from J; junction bases left unmatched: 9. The CDR3 covers 16 residues. CDR1 and CDR2 from the germline V gene are KGHSY and FQNENV. This chain's CDR3 is CASRNIGQGVNTEAFF. The CDR3, as DNA: TGTGCCAGCAGAAATATCGGACAGGGAGTGAACACTGAAGCTTTCTTT.

This clone was seen only once. The chain couples TRBV2 to TRBJ1-4; D is possibly TRBD1 (6 bases). The CDR3 contains 14 residues. CDR1 and CDR2 from the germline V gene are SNHLY and FYNNEI. The V gene lost 9 bases and the J gene lost 1 base, with 12 bases spanning the gap. Written as DNA, the CDR3 is TGTGCCAGTTCAGGGGATGGAACTAATGAAAAACTGTTTTTT. Protein product: CASSGDGTNEKLFF.

The chain employs TRBV10-3 and TRBJ1-4; maybe TRBD1 (6 bases). The CDR3 runs to 14 residues. The germline CDR1 and CDR2 sequences are ENHRY and SYGVKD. V dropped 8 bases and J dropped 4 bases, with 14 bases sitting between them. CDR3 DNA sequence: TGTGCCATCGGAACAGGGACGAGTAATGAAAAACTGTTTTTT. Its protein is CAIGTGTSNEKLFF.